These 2 T cell receptor beta chains came from one sample sequenced in a study of T-cell memory formation after mild COVID-19. TCRdb re-called the 5' RACE reads through MiXCR, storing one row per CDR3 protein. This table holds about 190,000 distinct CDR3 sequences, approximately 16% found once. The sequenced sample consisted of PBMCs or a T cell subset sorted from them (not recorded which). Every receptor here comes from an adult woman who had mild COVID-19 (a few samples of this study predate the infection). Cell type and time point are not known.

This chain joins TRBV5-1 and TRBJ1-1; D perhaps matches TRBD1 (5 bases). The germline V gene has CDR1 SGHRS and CDR2 YFSETQ. Trimming removed 9 bases from V and 3 bases from J, with 15 bases in between. CDR3 length: 13 residues. The CDR3 region is CATKSGTYTEAFF. CDR3 coding DNA: TGCGCCACAAAGTCCGGGACCTACACTGAAGCTTTCTTT.

This clonotype was seen many times. The V call is TRBV23-1, the J call TRBJ2-7; unclear D gene. TRBV23-1 is noted as an ORF with a role that remains uncertain. The length of the CDR3 is 8 residues. The CDR3 reads CSSYEQYF. CDR3 DNA sequence: TGCTCCTCCTACGAGCAGTACTTC.